The 27 T cell receptor beta chains listed next were all sequenced from one sample in a study of blood T cell repertoires in COVID-19. TCRdb keeps only in-frame clones here, not all; method: immunoSEQ multiplex PCR. The sample holds roughly 120,000 clones, approximately 84% seen once. What was sequenced was peripheral blood. These receptors came from a woman aged 60-70 years with acute or convalescent COVID-19.

The V gene is TRBV15, the J gene TRBJ2-5; no definite D call. CDR3 length: 15 amino acids. V was cut by 0 bases and J by 1 base, with 9 bases left in between. Germline values: CDR1 LNHNV, CDR2 YYDKDF (reference sequence). The CDR3 DNA reads as TGTGCCACCAGCAGAGATCCCGCAGTCCAAGAGACCCAGTACTTC. Its protein product is CATSRDPAVQETQYF.

V and J are TRBV19 and TRBJ1-1, with D hard to call. The germline V gene has CDR1 LNHDA and CDR2 SQIVND (reference sequence). Between the trimmed V and J ends, which lost 3 bases and 1 base, there was a span of 9 bases. The CDR3 consists of 14 residues. CDR3 in DNA: TGTGCCAGTAGTATCCCTCGGGGGAACACTGAAGCTTTCTTT. It is translated as CASSIPRGNTEAFF.

The chain joins TRBV5-1 to TRBJ2-1, with D perhaps TRBD2 (6 bases). V lost 4 bases and J lost 6, with 11 bases in between. This CDR3 has 13 residues. In germline, CDR1 is SGHRS, CDR2 YFSETQ. The CDR3 loop is CASSPLASNEQFF. The CDR3 DNA sequence: TGCGCCAGCAGCCCACTAGCAAGCAATGAGCAGTTCTTC.

V is TRBV3-1 (or the pseudogene TRBV3-2) and J is TRBJ2-7; tentative D call: TRBD1 (5 bases). Germline lookup yields CDR1 LGHDT and CDR2 YNNKEL (reference sequence). Trimming took 4 bases from V and 0 from J, leaving 16 bases between them. CDR3 length: 16 residues. The CDR3 DNA follows: TGTGCCAGCAGCCCTGCCGATCAGGGAATCTCCTACGAGCAGTACTTC. Protein product: CASSPADQGISYEQYF.

This clone appeared a few times. V gene TRBV5-1 combines with J gene TRBJ1-3; 8 bases are a match to TRBD1. V dropped 4 bases and J dropped 2; count of bases not matched to a gene: 2. Germline CDR1 and CDR2: SGHRS and YFSETQ. This CDR3 is built from 14 residues. The DNA of the CDR3 is TGCGCCAGCAGCCCAGGGGGCCCTGGAAACACCATATATTTT. Translating gives CASSPGGPGNTIYF.

V and J are TRBV11-3 and TRBJ1-1; the match to TRBD1 covers 8 bases. Germline V CDR1 and CDR2: SGHNT, YENEEA. Germline trimming cut 5 bases from V and 3 bases from J; bases unmatched to any gene: 2. CDR3 length: 13 residues. CDR3 loop: CASSRGQDTEAFF. CDR3 coding DNA: TGTGCCAGCAGCCGGGGACAGGACACTGAAGCTTTCTTT.

The CDR3 protein is CASSEHPGSYEQYF. The DNA for the CDR3 is TGCGCCAGCAGTGAGCACCCGGGTTCCTACGAGCAGTACTTC. The rearrangement links TRBV10-2 to TRBJ2-7; D is undetermined. Germline loops: CDR1 WSHSY, CDR2 SAAADI. This CDR3 region has 14 residues. V was shortened by 2 bases and J by 1 base, with 9 bases between the two germline ends.

This clone was picked up a small number of times. J is TRBJ2-1 and V is TRBV2; weak D call: TRBD1 (6 bases). This CDR3 is built from 13 residues. CDR1 and CDR2 from the germline V gene are SNHLY and FYNNEI. V was pared by 11 bases and J by 5 bases, with 16 bases between. The CDR3 DNA is TGTGCCGGAACGGGGACATTAGACAATGAGCAGTTCTTC. Translated, it gives CAGTGTLDNEQFF.

The chain couples TRBV10-2 to TRBJ1-2; D possibly corresponds to TRBD1 (6 bases). Per germline, CDR1 WSHSY and CDR2 SAAADI. Between the trimmed V and J ends, which lost 3 bases and 4 bases, there was a span of 15 bases. This CDR3 is 15 amino acids long. The CDR3 sequence is CASSDTAGATYGYTF. CDR3 in DNA: TGCGCCAGCAGTGACACCGCGGGGGCGACCTATGGCTACACCTTC.

In this sample, this clone turned up a few times. The chain carries TRBV5-1 and TRBJ1-4; weak D call: TRBD1 (5 bases). CDR3 length equals 16 residues. The V gene's germline CDR1 is SGHRS and CDR2 YFSETQ. Between the trimmed V and J ends, which lost 4 bases and 0 bases, there was a span of 13 bases. The CDR3 reads CASSPQGGATNEKLFF. In DNA form, the CDR3 reads TGCGCCAGCAGCCCCCAGGGAGGGGCAACTAATGAAAAACTGTTTTTT. The full variable domain, in which reference TRBV5-1 and TRBJ1-4 provide the parts outside the CDR3, is KAGVTQTPRYLIKTRGQQVTLSCSPISGHRSVSWYQQTPGQGLQFLFEYFSETQRNKGNFPGRFSGRQFSNSRSEMNVSTLELGDSALYLCASSPQGGATNEKLFFGSGTQLSVL.

This clone showed up just a few times. The V call is TRBV3-1 (or the pseudogene TRBV3-2), the J call TRBJ1-2; the D is unclear. The V gene's germline CDR1 is LGHDT and CDR2 YNNKEL (reference sequence). The CDR3 length is 14 residues. Trimming left V 4 bases short and J 4 bases short, with 13 bases between. CDR3 sequence reads: CASSPSERSYGYTF. CDR3 nucleotides: TGTGCCAGCAGCCCTAGCGAACGCTCCTATGGCTACACCTTC.

The rearrangement uses TRBV19 and TRBJ2-3; maybe TRBD2 (6 bases). The V end lost 5 bases, the J end lost 1 base, and 13 bases lay between the germline ends. The CDR3 contains 15 residues. CDR1 is LNHDA and CDR2 is SQIVND in the germline V gene (reference sequence). CDR3 nucleotides: TGTGCCAGTAGTCCCGGGACTCGAGGCACAGATACGCAGTATTTT. It codes for CASSPGTRGTDTQYF.

The chain combines TRBV5-1 with TRBJ2-1, with 8 bases aligning to TRBD1. The germline V gene encodes CDR1 SGHRS and CDR2 YFSETQ. The trim removed 3 bases at V and 9 bases at J, leaving 5 bases unmatched. The CDR3 runs 13 residues. The CDR3 reads CASSWDRFGEQFF. For the CDR3, the DNA is TGCGCCAGCAGCTGGGACAGGTTCGGTGAGCAGTTCTTC.

The chain has TRBV9 and TRBJ1-6; 7 bases fit TRBD1. Germline-derived CDR1 and CDR2 are SGDLS and YYNGEE. CDR3 size: 15 residues. Trimming at V came to 4 bases and at J to 4 bases, leaving 5 bases not matched to a gene. The CDR3 region has the DNA TGTGCCAGCAGCTCCGGACAGGCGTATAATTCACCCCTCCACTTT. Its translation: CASSSGQAYNSPLHF.

As concerns this clone: The sample holds other DNA sequences that translate to the same CDR3. CDR3: CASSQDRGRAFF. DNA of the CDR3: TGTGCCAGCAGCCAAGACAGGGGGCGAGCTTTCTTT. The V gene is TRBV3-1 (or the pseudogene TRBV3-2), the J gene TRBJ1-1; TRBD1 matches at 8 bases. The CDR3 totals 12 residues. V lost 0 bases to trimming and J lost 10 bases; unmatched junction nucleotides: 1. CDR1 LGHDT and CDR2 YNNKEL come from the germline V gene (reference sequence).

The chain employs TRBV5-4 and TRBJ1-6; perhaps TRBD1 as D (5 bases). The CDR3 loop spans 16 amino acids. Germline assignment: CDR1 SGHNT and CDR2 YYREEE (reference sequence). The germline V and J ends were trimmed by 4 bases and 6 bases, with 17 bases remaining between them. CDR3 nucleotide sequence: TGTGCCAGCAGCCCGGGACTTGAGAGAATTAATTCACCCCTCCACTTT. It yields the protein CASSPGLERINSPLHF.

The gene calls are TRBV5-1 and TRBJ2-5; possibly TRBD2 for D (6 bases). Trimming took 5 bases from V and 7 from J, leaving 18 bases between them. The CDR3 loop spans 14 amino acids. Germline loops: CDR1 SGHRS, CDR2 YFSETQ. The CDR3: CASRFAEGSGTQYF. CDR3 sequence (DNA): TGCGCCAGCAGGTTTGCGGAGGGGTCAGGGACCCAGTACTTC.

The chain uses TRBV10-3 and TRBJ2-1; 12 positions match TRBD1. Germline V lookup: CDR1 ENHRY, CDR2 SYGVKD. This CDR3 spans 19 amino acids. V dropped 4 bases and J dropped 6; count of bases not matched to a gene: 16. For the CDR3, the DNA is TGTGCCATCAGTGGAGTGGGGCGGGGACAGGGGGCTTTCTTCAATGAGCAGTTCTTC. Residues: CAISGVGRGQGAFFNEQFF.

The CDR3 loop is CASSLWDRRNTEAFF. The DNA of the CDR3 is TGTGCCAGCAGCTTATGGGACAGGAGGAACACTGAAGCTTTCTTT. This chain links TRBV5-6 with TRBJ1-1, with TRBD1 matching 8 bases. V lost 2 bases and J lost 1; bases outside the gene matches: 4. Germline CDR1 and CDR2: SGHDT and YYEEEE. The CDR3 is made up of 15 amino acids.

The chain joins TRBV28 to TRBJ1-5; 9 positions agree with TRBD1. This CDR3 is built from 14 residues. Germline values: CDR1 MDHEN, CDR2 SYDVKM. The V and J ends lost 6 bases and 7 bases, in that order; junction bases with no gene match: 7. CDR3 coding DNA: TGTGCCAGCAGCTCCGGGACAGGGTACCAGCCCCAGCATTTT. Protein product: CASSSGTGYQPQHF. Combining the CDR3 with reference TRBV28 and TRBJ1-5 gives the whole variable domain DVKVTQSSRYLVKRTGEKVFLECVQDMDHENMFWYRQDPGLGLRLIYFSYDVKMKEKGDIPEGYSVSREKKERFSLILESASTNQTSMYLCASSSGTGYQPQHFGDGTRLSIL.

The chain uses TRBV11-2 and TRBJ1-4; D is possibly TRBD1 (5 bases). The CDR3 covers 14 residues. V was trimmed by 6 bases and J by 5 bases, leaving 13 bases between them. Germline CDR1 reads SGHAT; CDR2 reads FQNNGV. CDR3 DNA: TGTGCCAGCAGTTTCGACAGTTCGAATGAAAAACTGTTTTTT. Amino acid sequence: CASSFDSSNEKLFF.

The chain couples TRBV18 to TRBJ1-5, with 7 bases that match TRBD1. V lost 2 bases, J lost 8 bases, and 6 bases stayed unmatched. From germline, CDR1 is KGHSH and CDR2 LQKENI. The CDR3 loop spans 14 amino acids. The CDR3 sequence is CASSPGGGKEPQHF. The CDR3 DNA sequence: TGTGCCAGCTCACCAGGAGGGGGCAAGGAGCCCCAGCATTTT.

The chain uses TRBV18 and TRBJ1-2; 9 bases line up with TRBD1. Germline V lookup: CDR1 KGHSH, CDR2 LQKENI. J lost 5 bases, V lost 6 bases, and 10 bases had no gene match. The CDR3 extends over 15 amino acids. CDR3 sequence (DNA): TGTGCCAGCTCGCAAGCCGGGACAGGGTGGTATGGCTACACCTTC. Translation gives CASSQAGTGWYGYTF.

V is TRBV19 and J is TRBJ2-5; weak D call: TRBD1 (6 bases). CDR1 and CDR2 from the germline V gene are LNHDA and SQIVND (reference sequence). This CDR3 is 13 amino acids long. The germline V and J ends were trimmed by 4 bases and 1 base, with 7 bases remaining between them. The DNA of the CDR3 is TGTGCCAGTAGTAGACAGGCCCAAGAGACCCAGTACTTC. Protein: CASSRQAQETQYF.

The rearrangement uses TRBV2 and TRBJ2-7; no reliable D call. This CDR3 has 13 residues. Germline V gene sequence: CDR1 SNHLY, CDR2 FYNNEI. Deletions cut 4 bases from V and 3 bases from J, with 10 bases between. The CDR3 sequence: CASSGAANYEQYF. CDR3 nucleotides: TGTGCCAGCAGTGGGGCAGCTAACTACGAGCAGTACTTC.

The genes are TRBV19 and TRBJ1-5, with a possible D match to TRBD1 (5 bases). V was clipped by 4 bases and J by 6 bases, with 13 bases between them. CDR1 and CDR2 from the germline V gene are LNHDA and SQIVND (reference sequence). There are 14 residues in the CDR3. The CDR3 here is CASSRGGVSQPQHF. As DNA, the CDR3 is TGTGCCAGTAGTAGGGGGGGGGTCAGTCAGCCCCAGCATTTT.

This chain uses TRBV19 with TRBJ1-1; 11 bases are a match to TRBD1. V lost 7 bases, J lost 4 bases, and 8 bases stayed unmatched. The germline V gene encodes CDR1 LNHDA and CDR2 SQIVND (reference sequence). This CDR3 contains 15 residues. The CDR3 region has the DNA TGTGCCAGTACCACATCCGGGACAGGGGGCACTGAAGCTTTCTTT. Translating it yields CASTTSGTGGTEAFF.